The clone carrying this TCR beta chain was counted a few times. Its target is not known. Method: immunoSEQ multiplex PCR; TCRdb's copy keeps in-frame clones and lacks some. The profile shows around 60,000 clones, around 89% of them singletons. These data belong to a study of OX40 agonist ivuxolimab in advanced cancers. Study-level background: Intravenous ivuxolimab at 0.01 to 10 mg/kg was given to patients every 2 weeks. Participants averaged roughly 60 years of age (range about 23 to 80) and were 75% to 90% male. Earlier anti-PD-1, anti-PD-L1 or anti-CTLA-4 therapy was permitted; under 50% had received some.

The germline CDR1 and CDR2 sequences are SEHNR and FQNEAQ (reference sequence). The CDR3 extends over 13 amino acids. The V end lost 0 bases, the J end lost 6 bases, and 8 bases lay between the germline ends. Study results and caveats: Low normalized T-cell clonal expansion also characterized some of the nonresponders.

This sequence originates from an adult with an advanced solid tumor such as melanoma, head and neck, liver or kidney cancer. This chain uses TRBV7-9 with TRBJ1-2; the D is unclear. Sample: CD4+ or CD8+ T cells sorted from blood, taken in a trial of the OX40 agonist ivuxolimab. CDR3 bases: TGTGCCAGCAGCTTAGCAAGGCTTGATGGCTACACCTTC. It specifies CASSLARLDGYTF. Full variable domain (remainder filled in from reference TRBV7-9 and TRBJ1-2): DTGVSQNPRHKITKRGQNVTFRCDPISEHNRLYWYRQTLGQGPEFLTYFQNEAQLEKSRLLSDRFSAERPKGSFSTLEIQRTEQGDSAMYLCASSLARLDGYTFGSGTRLTVV.